This T cell receptor beta chain was documented in a study of beta chain features in type 1 diabetes. Study-wide results and limits: Compared to healthy donors, patients appeared to have naive, central memory and Treg TCRB repertoires that were more alike. Type 1 diabetes patients showed a moderate but significant shortening of TCRB CDR3s in all four CD4+ subsets.

What was sequenced were expressed TCRB transcripts, since all of the isolated RNA had been reverse transcribed. TCRdb keeps only in-frame clones here, not all; method: immunoSEQ multiplex PCR. The sample has 130,000 or so clones; around 9% are singletons. This clone turned up a few times. As yet, its antigen is unknown. V trimming: 4 bases; J trimming: 3 bases; junction bases outside the gene matches: 3. This CDR3 contains 14 residues. Per the germline V gene, CDR1 is MNHNS and CDR2 is SASEGT. This clonotype was sampled from a man under 40 with type 1 diabetes. The chain combines TRBV6-1 with TRBJ2-7; 10 nucleotides align to TRBD2. The specimen was central memory CD4+ T cells from blood. CDR3 in amino acids: CASSVRTSGYEQYF. The CDR3 DNA sequence: TGTGCCAGCAGTGTAAGGACTAGCGGCTACGAGCAGTACTTC.